One sample yielded the 29 T cell receptor beta chains listed below, sequenced in a study of blood T cell repertoires in COVID-19. The data were produced by immunoSEQ multiplex PCR, yet TCRdb's version contains in-frame clones alone and is incomplete. This table has 300,000 to 400,000 clones, around 91% appearing once. Material for sequencing was peripheral blood. The receptors originated from a woman between 18 and 30 years old who had recovered from COVID-19.

This chain links TRBV6-5 with TRBJ2-1; D might be TRBD2 (6 bases). V was pared by 7 bases and J by 6 bases, with 13 bases between. The germline V gene has CDR1 MNHEY and CDR2 SVGAGI. This CDR3 region has 13 residues. This chain's CDR3 is CASTLGGSNEQFF. CDR3 sequence (DNA): TGTGCCAGCACCCTTGGGGGGTCCAATGAGCAGTTCTTC.

The chain employs TRBV6-5 and TRBJ1-5; 7 bases match TRBD1. The germline V gene has CDR1 MNHEY and CDR2 SVGAGI. V gave up 5 bases and J gave up 7 bases; unmatched junction bases: 8. CDR3 length: 14 amino acids. CDR3 in DNA: TGTGCCAGCAGTACGACAGGGTCGGCCCAGCCCCAGCATTTT. As protein: CASSTTGSAQPQHF.

The rearrangement links TRBV5-8 to TRBJ2-1, with D perhaps matching TRBD2 (5 bases). Germline V gene lookup returns CDR1 SGHTS and CDR2 YDEGEE. The CDR3 covers 15 residues. The V end lost 4 bases, the J end lost 0 bases, and 11 bases lay between the germline ends. The CDR3 spells CASSSSASSYNEQFF. In DNA, the CDR3 is TGTGCCAGCAGCAGTAGCGCAAGCTCCTACAATGAGCAGTTCTTC. Full variable domain (rest looked up from reference TRBV5-8 and TRBJ2-1): EAGVTQSPTHLIKTRGQQATLRCSPISGHTSVYWYQQALGLGLQFLLWYDEGEERNRGNFPPRFSGRQFPNYSSELNVNALELEDSALYLCASSSSASSYNEQFFGPGTRLTVL.

This clone has only one observation. The rearrangement links TRBV18 to TRBJ2-3, with D possibly TRBD2 on 5 matching bases. The germline V gene encodes CDR1 KGHSH and CDR2 LQKENI. CDR3 length: 17 amino acids. V was shortened by 3 bases and J by 1 base, with 17 bases between the two germline ends. CDR3 protein: CASSPSPTGIGTDTQYF. The CDR3 bases are TGTGCCAGCTCACCCAGTCCAACCGGGATCGGCACAGATACGCAGTATTTT.

This chain connects TRBV4-3 to TRBJ1-6, with D possibly being TRBD1 (6 bases). Germline V gene data show CDR1 as LGHNA and CDR2 as YSLEER. Trimming took off 0 bases at V and 10 bases at J, with 13 bases between the two ends. CDR3 length: 15 residues. CDR3 DNA: TGCGCCAGCAGCCAAGACCAGGGGTTGGGCTCACCCCTCCACTTT. As protein: CASSQDQGLGSPLHF.

The chain links TRBV4-3 to TRBJ1-5, with a weak D call TRBD1 (5 bases). Trimming stripped 1 base from V and 9 bases from J, with 16 bases between. This CDR3 has 15 residues. Germline V gene sequence: CDR1 LGHNA, CDR2 YSLEER. The CDR3 DNA reads as TGCGCCAGCAGCCAAGGGGCCACAGGTTCGTGGCCCCAGCATTTT. Encoded protein: CASSQGATGSWPQHF.

The rearrangement joins TRBV7-2 to TRBJ2-1; TRBD2 matches at 12 bases. This CDR3 comprises 17 residues. The germline gives CDR1 SGHTA, CDR2 FQGNSA. With V trimmed by 2 bases and J by 6 bases, 8 bases remained unmatched. CDR3 loop: CASSLRPGTSGLNEQFF. CDR3 nucleotides: TGTGCCAGCAGCTTACGACCCGGGACTAGCGGGCTCAATGAGCAGTTCTTC.

The V call is TRBV5-6, the J call TRBJ2-3; TRBD2 matches 15 bases. This CDR3 is 19 amino acids long. The J segment lost 2 bases and the V segment lost 2 bases, leaving 9 bases of the junction unmatched. Germline assignment: CDR1 SGHDT and CDR2 YYEEEE. CDR3 region: CASSFPGLAGGRFTDTQYF. As DNA, the CDR3 is TGTGCCAGCAGCTTCCCCGGACTAGCGGGAGGGCGCTTCACAGATACGCAGTATTTT.

The chain joins TRBV7-9 to TRBJ1-2, with 7 bases identical to TRBD1. Germline V gene sequence: CDR1 SEHNR, CDR2 FQNEAQ (reference sequence). The CDR3 has 14 residues. V trimming: 5 bases; J trimming: 6 bases; junction bases outside the gene matches: 9. CDR3 bases: TGTGCCAGCAGCCTTATCGCGGGACAGAATGGCTACACCTTC. It encodes CASSLIAGQNGYTF.

In this sample, this clone turned up once. The chain is built from TRBV4-3 and TRBJ2-2, with 8 bases identical to TRBD1. In germline, CDR1 is LGHNA, CDR2 YSLEER. The J segment lost 2 bases and the V segment lost 3 bases, leaving 5 bases of the junction unmatched. The CDR3 consists of 16 residues. The CDR3 DNA is TGCGCCAGCAGCCAGGCAGGGGGCGCAAACACCGGGGAGCTGTTTTTT. This translates into CASSQAGGANTGELFF.

The V and J genes are TRBV19 and TRBJ1-1, with a weak D call TRBD1 (6 bases). CDR1 is LNHDA and CDR2 is SQIVND in the germline V gene (reference sequence). V was pared by 4 bases and J by 0 bases, with 12 bases between. This CDR3 contains 15 residues. The CDR3 DNA reads as TGTGCCAGTAGTAGGGGGGGCCCTATGAACACTGAAGCTTTCTTT. This encodes CASSRGGPMNTEAFF.

The V gene is TRBV6-6, the J gene TRBJ2-2; maybe TRBD2 (6 bases). Trimming shortened V by 6 bases and J by 1 base, and 9 bases separated the two germline ends. The CDR3 loop spans 14 amino acids. The V gene's germline CDR1 is MNHNY and CDR2 SVGAGI (reference sequence). DNA for the CDR3: TGTGCCAGCAGCCGGGGACTGAACACCGGGGAGCTGTTTTTT. This codes for CASSRGLNTGELFF.

The chain combines TRBV29-1 with TRBJ2-2; TRBD1 matches at 7 bases. This CDR3 contains 14 residues. V gave up 5 bases and J gave up 5 bases; unmatched junction bases: 8. Germline CDR1 is SQVTM and CDR2 is ANQGSEA. CDR3 region: CSVWDSGRTGELFF. The CDR3 bases are TGCAGCGTTTGGGACAGTGGGCGGACCGGGGAGCTGTTTTTT.

This sequence joins TRBV23-1 and TRBJ1-4; no clear D gene. TRBV23-1 is labeled an ORF, and its function is uncertain. Trimming removed 0 bases from V and 2 bases from J, with 19 bases in between. The CDR3 sequence is 19 residues long. The CDR3, as DNA: TGCGCCAGCAGTCAATCCCGGAGGAAACTACGCCGTACTAATGAAAAACTGTTTTTT. This gives the protein CASSQSRRKLRRTNEKLFF.

The chain recombines TRBV11-2 with TRBJ2-1; 9 nucleotides agree with TRBD1. The CDR3 spans 15 residues. Trimming cost V 4 bases and J 1 base; bases outside gene matches: 2. Germline CDR1 reads SGHAT; CDR2 reads FQNNGV. CDR3 nucleotide sequence: TGTGCCAGCAGCTCGGACAGGGGTTCCTACAATGAGCAGTTCTTC. Protein product: CASSSDRGSYNEQFF.

V usage is TRBV18 and J usage is TRBJ1-1; no firm D call. Germline V lookup: CDR1 KGHSH, CDR2 LQKENI. CDR3 length: 14 amino acids. V gave up 3 bases and J gave up 0 bases, with 8 bases separating them. The CDR3 is CASSPGRLNTEAFF. The CDR3 DNA sequence: TGTGCCAGCTCACCCGGTCGGTTGAACACTGAAGCTTTCTTT.

On this clone: Other DNA sequences from this sample encode an identical CDR3 as well. The chain combines TRBV5-1 with TRBJ1-1, with D hard to call. Trimming pared 4 bases from V and 2 bases from J, leaving 9 bases between. The V gene's germline CDR1 is SGHRS and CDR2 YFSETQ. This CDR3 region has 13 residues. The DNA for the CDR3 is TGCGCCAGCAGCCTTACACCTAACACTGAAGCTTTCTTT. This gives the protein CASSLTPNTEAFF.

The chain couples TRBV7-9 to TRBJ2-2; the D is unclear. CDR3 length: 17 amino acids. With 5 bases removed from V and 0 bases from J, the gap between germline ends came to 16 bases. Germline CDR1 reads SEHNR; CDR2 reads FQNEAQ (reference sequence). CDR3 sequence (DNA): TGTGCCAGCAGCCCCACTTTTCCGACAACGAACACCGGGGAGCTGTTTTTT. It specifies CASSPTFPTTNTGELFF.

This rearrangement joins TRBV2 to TRBJ2-1; TRBD2 agrees at 7 bases. CDR3 size: 11 residues. The germline CDR1 and CDR2 sequences are SNHLY and FYNNEI. V lost 10 bases to trimming and J lost 7 bases; unmatched junction nucleotides: 4. CDR3 sequence: CATSSGNEQFF. CDR3 DNA: TGTGCCACGAGTAGCGGGAATGAGCAGTTCTTC.

The chain is built from TRBV5-1 and TRBJ2-3; TRBD2 aligns across 9 bases. Germline values: CDR1 SGHRS, CDR2 YFSETQ. V lost 7 bases to trimming and J lost 5 bases; unmatched junction nucleotides: 8. CDR3 length: 14 residues. Here the CDR3 reads CASFSGSGGDTQYF. The DNA of the CDR3 is TGCGCCAGCTTTAGCGGGAGTGGTGGAGATACGCAGTATTTT. Drawing the rest from reference TRBV5-1 and TRBJ2-3, the complete variable domain is KAGVTQTPRYLIKTRGQQVTLSCSPISGHRSVSWYQQTPGQGLQFLFEYFSETQRNKGNFPGRFSGRQFSNSRSEMNVSTLELGDSALYLCASFSGSGGDTQYFGPGTRLTVL.

The chain links TRBV19 to TRBJ1-3, with D uncertain. Germline V gene data show CDR1 as LNHDA and CDR2 as SQIVND (reference sequence). This CDR3 spans 16 amino acids. V gave up 6 bases and J gave up 0 bases, with 15 bases separating them. The CDR3 protein is CASSSAVGSSGNTIYF. Here the CDR3 DNA reads TGTGCCAGTAGCTCAGCTGTTGGGAGCTCTGGAAACACCATATATTTT.

This rearrangement joins TRBV9 to TRBJ1-1; unclear D gene. The V end lost 3 bases, the J end lost 6 bases, and 9 bases lay between the germline ends. Germline V gene data show CDR1 as SGDLS and CDR2 as YYNGEE. The CDR3 contains 12 residues. CDR3 in DNA: TGTGCCAGCAGCGCGAGGTCGGCTGAAGCTTTCTTT. It is translated as CASSARSAEAFF.

The rearrangement joins TRBV21-1 to TRBJ1-2; the D call in the table, TRBD1, was not verified against the DNA. TRBV21-1 is deemed a pseudogene. The CDR3 length is 16 residues. The chain's CDR3 is CASSVGTGVGNYGYTF. CDR3 bases: TGTGCCAGCAGCGTGGGGACAGGGGTCGGGAACTATGGCTACACCTTC.

The chain links TRBV7-9 to TRBJ2-1; TRBD1 is a possible D gene (6 bases). This CDR3 region has 15 residues. The ends were cut back, 3 bases at V and 7 bases at J, with 16 bases in the middle. Germline CDR1 is SEHNR and CDR2 is FQNEAQ (reference sequence). In DNA, the CDR3 is TGTGCCAGCAGCTTGTTGTGGGGGCAGGAGAATGAGCAGTTCTTC. Its protein product is CASSLLWGQENEQFF.

V usage is TRBV24-1 and J usage is TRBJ1-5, with a possible D match to TRBD1 (6 bases). Germline-derived CDR1 and CDR2 are KGHDR and SFDVKD. CDR3 length equals 13 residues. With 3 bases removed from V and 7 bases from J, the gap between germline ends came to 9 bases. The CDR3 coding sequence is TGTGCCACCAGTGATACAGGGCTGCAGCCCCAGCATTTT. It encodes CATSDTGLQPQHF.

This clone was observed a few times. Different DNA sequences within this sample yield the same CDR3. The chain joins TRBV4-3 to TRBJ1-5; 7 bases are shared with TRBD1. J was trimmed by 5 bases and V by 0 bases; bases with no gene match: 4. The germline CDR1 and CDR2 sequences are LGHNA and YSLEER. The CDR3 extends over 15 amino acids. CDR3 in DNA: TGCGCCAGCAGCCAAGATGTAGGGGGCTATCAGCCCCAGCATTTT. Its translation: CASSQDVGGYQPQHF.

This chain joins TRBV7-2 and TRBJ1-4; 7 bases line up with TRBD1. V shed 1 base and J 7 bases; nucleotides not matched to a gene: 6. The germline V gene has CDR1 SGHTA and CDR2 FQGNSA. CDR3 size: 15 residues. In DNA form, the CDR3 reads TGTGCCAGCAGCTTAGGGAGGGGGCGCGTTGAAAAACTGTTTTTT. Protein: CASSLGRGRVEKLFF. The variable domain in full, with the rest retrieved from reference TRBV7-2 and TRBJ1-4, is GAGVSQSPSNKVTEKGKDVELRCDPISGHTALYWYRQSLGQGLEFLIYFQGNSAPDKSGLPSDRFSAERTGGSVSTLTIQRTQQEDSAVYLCASSLGRGRVEKLFFGSGTQLSVL.

Written as DNA, the CDR3 is TGCGCCAGCAGTGAGTCCAGGTACGAGCAGTACGTC. Its protein is CASSESRYEQYV. The rearrangement links TRBV10-1 to TRBJ2-7; D gene ambiguous. Between the trimmed V and J ends, which lost 0 bases and 4 bases, there was a span of 4 bases. This CDR3 comprises 12 residues. The V gene's germline CDR1 is WNHNN and CDR2 SYGVQD (reference sequence).

This clone was seen only a few times. One end of the junction does not line up with germline, which may come from a read error. This sequence joins TRBV3-1 (or the pseudogene TRBV3-2) and TRBJ1-6; 7 bases match TRBD1. CDR3 length equals 14 residues. Germline CDR1 reads LGHDT; CDR2 reads YNNKEL (reference sequence). CDR3 DNA sequence: TGTGCCAGCAGCCATACAGGGGATAAATCACCCCTCCACTTT. Encoded protein: CASSHTGDKSPLHF.